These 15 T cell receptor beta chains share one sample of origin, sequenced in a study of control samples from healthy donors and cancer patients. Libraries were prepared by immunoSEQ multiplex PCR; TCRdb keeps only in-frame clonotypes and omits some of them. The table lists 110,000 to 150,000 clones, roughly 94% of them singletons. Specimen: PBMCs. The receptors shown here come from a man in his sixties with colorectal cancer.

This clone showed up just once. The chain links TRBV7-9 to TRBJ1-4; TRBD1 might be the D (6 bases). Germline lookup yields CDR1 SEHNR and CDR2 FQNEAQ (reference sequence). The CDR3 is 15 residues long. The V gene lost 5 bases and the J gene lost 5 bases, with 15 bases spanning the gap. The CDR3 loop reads CASSGRGEENEKLFF. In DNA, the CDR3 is TGTGCCAGCAGCGGGAGGGGGGAGGAAAATGAAAAACTGTTTTTT. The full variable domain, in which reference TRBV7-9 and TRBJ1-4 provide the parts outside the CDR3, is DTGVSQNPRHKITKRGQNVTFRCDPISEHNRLYWYRQTLGQGPEFLTYFQNEAQLEKSRLLSDRFSAERPKGSFSTLEIQRTEQGDSAMYLCASSGRGEENEKLFFGSGTQLSVL.

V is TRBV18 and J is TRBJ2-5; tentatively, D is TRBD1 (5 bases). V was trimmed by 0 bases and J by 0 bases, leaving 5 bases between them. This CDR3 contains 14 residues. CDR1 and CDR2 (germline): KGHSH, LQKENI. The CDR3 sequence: CASSPPTDQETQYF. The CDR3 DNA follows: TGTGCCAGCTCACCACCGACAGACCAAGAGACCCAGTACTTC.

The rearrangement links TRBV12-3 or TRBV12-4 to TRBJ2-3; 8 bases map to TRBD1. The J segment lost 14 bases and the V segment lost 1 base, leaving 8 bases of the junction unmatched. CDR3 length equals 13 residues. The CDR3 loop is CASSLEDRGRGYF. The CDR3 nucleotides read TGTGCCAGCAGTTTAGAAGACAGGGGACGTGGGTATTTT.

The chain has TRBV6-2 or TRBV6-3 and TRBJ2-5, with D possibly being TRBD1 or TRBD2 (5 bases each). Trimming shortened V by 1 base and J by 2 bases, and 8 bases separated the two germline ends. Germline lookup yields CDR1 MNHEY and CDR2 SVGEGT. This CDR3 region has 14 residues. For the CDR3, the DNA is TGTGCCAGCAGTTACTGGGACCTTCAAGAGACCCAGTACTTC. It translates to CASSYWDLQETQYF.

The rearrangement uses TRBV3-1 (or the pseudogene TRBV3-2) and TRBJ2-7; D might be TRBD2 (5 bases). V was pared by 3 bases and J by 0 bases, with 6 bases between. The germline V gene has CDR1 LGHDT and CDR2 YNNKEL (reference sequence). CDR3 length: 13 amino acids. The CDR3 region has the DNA TGTGCCAGCAGCCACGGGAACTCCTACGAGCAGTACTTC. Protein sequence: CASSHGNSYEQYF.

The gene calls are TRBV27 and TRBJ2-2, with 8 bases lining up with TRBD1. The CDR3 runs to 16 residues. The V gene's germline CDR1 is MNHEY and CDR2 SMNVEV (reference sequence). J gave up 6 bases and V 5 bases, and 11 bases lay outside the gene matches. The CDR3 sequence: CASSPRRGLFPGELFF. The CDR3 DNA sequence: TGTGCCAGCAGTCCCCGCAGGGGGCTGTTCCCCGGGGAGCTGTTTTTT.

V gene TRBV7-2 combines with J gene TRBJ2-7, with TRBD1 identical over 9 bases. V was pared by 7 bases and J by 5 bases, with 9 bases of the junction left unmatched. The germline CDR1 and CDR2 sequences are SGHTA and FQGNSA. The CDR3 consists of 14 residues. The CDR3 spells CASTPGQGAHEQYF. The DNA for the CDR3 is TGTGCCAGCACTCCGGGACAGGGTGCCCACGAGCAGTACTTC.

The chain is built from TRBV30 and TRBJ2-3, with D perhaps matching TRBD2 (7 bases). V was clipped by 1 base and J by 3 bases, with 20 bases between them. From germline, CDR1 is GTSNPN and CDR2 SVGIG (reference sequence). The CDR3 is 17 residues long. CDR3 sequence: CAWSGPGWGGRTDTQYF. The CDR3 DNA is TGTGCCTGGAGTGGACCAGGGTGGGGGGGCCGTACAGATACGCAGTATTTT.

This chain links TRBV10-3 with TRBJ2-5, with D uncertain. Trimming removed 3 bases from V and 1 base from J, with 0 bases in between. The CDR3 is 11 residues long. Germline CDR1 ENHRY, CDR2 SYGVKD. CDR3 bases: TGTGCCATCAGTGACCAAGAGACCCAGTACTTC. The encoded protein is CAISDQETQYF.

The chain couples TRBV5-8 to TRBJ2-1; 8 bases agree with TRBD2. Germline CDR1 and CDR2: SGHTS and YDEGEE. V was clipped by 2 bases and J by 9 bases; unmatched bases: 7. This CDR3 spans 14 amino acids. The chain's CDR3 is CASSFRLAGIEQFF. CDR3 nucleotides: TGTGCCAGCAGCTTTCGTTTAGCGGGGATTGAGCAGTTCTTC.

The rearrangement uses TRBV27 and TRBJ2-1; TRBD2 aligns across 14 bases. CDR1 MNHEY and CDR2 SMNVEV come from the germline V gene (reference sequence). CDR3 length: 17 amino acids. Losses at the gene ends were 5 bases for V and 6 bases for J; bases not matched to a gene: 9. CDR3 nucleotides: TGTGCCAGCAGTAAACGACTAGCGGGGGGGCCTATCAATGAGCAGTTCTTC. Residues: CASSKRLAGGPINEQFF.

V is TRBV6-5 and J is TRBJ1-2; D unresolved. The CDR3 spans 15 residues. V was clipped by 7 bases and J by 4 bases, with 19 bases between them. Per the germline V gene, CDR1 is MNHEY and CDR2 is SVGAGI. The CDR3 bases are TGTGCCAGCAAACGGAGAGACGGGGAGGGCTATGGCTACACCTTC. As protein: CASKRRDGEGYGYTF.

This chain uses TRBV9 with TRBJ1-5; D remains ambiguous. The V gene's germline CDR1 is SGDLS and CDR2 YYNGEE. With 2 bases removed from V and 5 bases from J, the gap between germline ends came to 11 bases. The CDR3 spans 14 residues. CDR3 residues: CASSVEGMDQPQHF. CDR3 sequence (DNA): TGTGCCAGCAGCGTCGAGGGTATGGATCAGCCCCAGCATTTT.

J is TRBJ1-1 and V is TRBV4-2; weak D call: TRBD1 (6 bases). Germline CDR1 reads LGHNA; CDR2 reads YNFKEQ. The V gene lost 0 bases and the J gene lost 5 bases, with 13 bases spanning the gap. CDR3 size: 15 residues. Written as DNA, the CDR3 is TGTGCCAGCAGCCAAGATCCCAGGGGTGGGACTGAAGCTTTCTTT. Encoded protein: CASSQDPRGGTEAFF.

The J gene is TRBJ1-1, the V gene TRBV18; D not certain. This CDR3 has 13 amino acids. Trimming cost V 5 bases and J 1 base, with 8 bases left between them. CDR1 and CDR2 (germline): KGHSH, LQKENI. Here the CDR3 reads CASSVAGNTEAFF. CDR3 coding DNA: TGTGCCAGCTCAGTGGCGGGGAACACTGAAGCTTTCTTT.